The 8 T cell receptor beta chains below all came from one sample that was sequenced in a study of blood T cells in healthy people across ages. A second PCR of about 6 to 12 cycles used a sample-barcoded 5' primer and a J-beta primer mix. TCRdb passed the 5' RACE reads through MiXCR, listing each CDR3 protein once. Here the sample spans over 600,000 distinct CDR3 sequences, roughly 20% being singletons. Sequencing was carried out using blood. The source of these receptors is a man between 65 and 80 years old in good health.

The chain carries TRBV5-1 and TRBJ2-5; D unclear. The J call may be wrong; the DNA end is better matched by TRBJ2-1. Germline CDR1 and CDR2: SGHRS and YFSETQ. The CDR3 runs to 15 residues. CDR3 DNA sequence: TGCGCCAGCAGCTTGGCCTTCGATGGAAACAATGAGCAGTTCTTC. Its protein product is CASSLAFDGNNEQFF.

This clonotype came up a few times. CDR3 sequence: CASSFGGAPEVQYF. The CDR3 coding sequence is TGTGCCAGCAGTTTCGGGGGGGCCCCTGAGGTCCAGTACTTC. This rearrangement joins TRBV28 to TRBJ2-1; 8 bases are shared with TRBD2. Gene TRBJ2-5 matches the end of the DNA better, so the J call may be wrong. The CDR3 length is 14 residues. Germline V gene lookup returns CDR1 MDHEN and CDR2 SYDVKM.

V usage is TRBV6-5 and J usage is TRBJ2-1; maybe TRBD1 (6 bases). The CDR3 is 14 amino acids. Trimming stripped 6 bases from V and 5 bases from J, with 14 bases between. Germline V gene data show CDR1 as MNHEY and CDR2 as SVGAGI. CDR3 protein: CASSSLNRDNEQFF. The CDR3 nucleotides are TGTGCCAGCAGCTCCCTGAACAGGGACAATGAGCAGTTCTTC.

On this clonotype: Its ends do not fully match the called genes, so a read error is possible. V usage is TRBV2 and J usage is TRBJ1-5; 7 bases fit TRBD1. Germline CDR1 SNHLY, CDR2 FYNNEI. There are 15 residues in the CDR3. The CDR3 DNA follows: TGTGCCAGCGGTGTGTCAGGGGGTGGCAAACAGCCCCAGCATTTT. Translated, it gives CASGVSGGGKQPQHF. Complete variable domain (other parts from reference TRBV2 and TRBJ1-5): EPEVTQTPSHQVTQMGQEVILRCVPISNHLYFYWYRQILGQKVEFLVSFYNNEISEKSEIFDDQFSVERPDGSNFTLKIRSTKLEDSAMYFCASGVSGGGKQPQHFGDGTRLSIL.

This clonotype was picked up a small number of times. The chain carries TRBV6-5 and TRBJ1-1, with no clear D. CDR3 length: 14 residues. Trimming cost V 5 bases and J 8 bases, with 18 bases left between them. Germline values: CDR1 MNHEY, CDR2 SVGAGI. The CDR3 here is CASSTRATTSEAFF. In DNA, the CDR3 is TGTGCCAGCAGTACCCGGGCCACTACATCCGAAGCTTTCTTT.

The chain combines TRBV20-1 with TRBJ2-3; 7 positions agree with TRBD2. J gave up 0 bases and V 5 bases, and 8 bases lay outside the gene matches. The CDR3 consists of 15 residues. CDR1 is DFQATT, CDR2 SNEGSKA, per germline (reference sequence). CDR3 nucleotides: TGCAGTGCTCTACTAGCGACGAGTAGCACAGATACGCAGTATTTT. Encoded protein: CSALLATSSTDTQYF.

At least ten counts were recorded for this clonotype. The V and J genes are TRBV4-1 and TRBJ2-7; 16 positions match TRBD2. The germline gives CDR1 MGHRA, CDR2 YSYEKL. Trimming cost V 4 bases and J 3 bases; bases outside gene matches: 6. This CDR3 comprises 17 residues. CDR3 sequence (DNA): TGCGCCAGCAGCCCTGGGACTAGCGGGAGGGCCTTCTACGAGCAGTACTTC. It is translated as CASSPGTSGRAFYEQYF.

The CDR3 bases are TGCAGTGCTAGCCGGGACTACCTATACGAGCAGTACTTC. As protein: CSASRDYLYEQYF. The chain links TRBV20-1 to TRBJ2-1; the match to TRBD2 covers 7 bases. The DNA end is a closer match to TRBJ2-7, so the J assignment may be wrong. The CDR3 totals 13 residues. In germline, CDR1 is DFQATT, CDR2 SNEGSKA (reference sequence).